This passage covers 31 T cell receptor beta chains from one sample sequenced in a study of CD8 T cells in ankylosing spondylitis. TCRdb independently ran MiXCR on the 5' RACE reads; one entry per CDR3 protein. The table lists about 240,000 distinct CDR3 sequences, 7.5% to 9% of them singletons. The sample taken for sequencing was blood, either unsorted or a sorted T cell fraction (not recorded which). The receptors originated from a male donor with ankylosing spondylitis or in good health (not recorded which).

The rearrangement uses TRBV19 and TRBJ2-3; unclear D gene. Germline CDR1 LNHDA, CDR2 SQIVND (reference sequence). The ends were cut back, 1 base at V and 0 bases at J, with 20 bases in the middle. The CDR3 is 19 amino acids. The DNA for the CDR3 is TGTGCCAGTAGTATAGGAGAGCGAAGGCCCCACGTGAGCACAGATACGCAGTATTTT. As protein: CASSIGERRPHVSTDTQYF. The entire variable domain, with the rest obtained from reference TRBV19 and TRBJ2-3, is as follows: DGGITQSPKYLFRKEGQNVTLSCEQNLNHDAMYWYRQDPGQGLRLIYYSQIVNDFQKGDIAEGYSVSREKKESFPLTVTSAQKNPTAFYLCASSIGERRPHVSTDTQYFGPGTRLTVL.

This clonotype occurred many times. This chain uses TRBV15 with TRBJ2-3; unclear D gene. V shed 8 bases and J shed 5 bases, with 8 bases lying between them. The CDR3 loop spans 11 amino acids. In germline, CDR1 is LNHNV, CDR2 YYDKDF (reference sequence). The CDR3 DNA sequence: TGTGCCACCGGATTTAGAGATACGCAGTATTTT. Residues: CATGFRDTQYF.

This clonotype was counted at least ten times. The J gene is TRBJ2-7, the V gene TRBV20-1; maybe TRBD2 (6 bases). The CDR3 spans 16 residues. Germline-derived CDR1 and CDR2 are DFQATT and SNEGSKA (reference sequence). Trimming removed 3 bases from V and 1 base from J, with 19 bases in between. The CDR3 DNA reads as TGCAGTGCTAGTCCCCCCCCCGGGGACTCGTCCTACGAGCAGTACTTC. Its protein product is CSASPPPGDSSYEQYF.

This clonotype was observed a handful of times. The DNA for the CDR3 is TGTGCCAGCAGGGGAGAAATCACGAGAGAGACCCAGTACTTC. Translation gives CASRGEITRETQYF. V is TRBV6-1 and J is TRBJ2-5, with a weak D call TRBD2 (5 bases). Trimming left V 6 bases short and J 4 bases short, with 15 bases between. The CDR3 has 14 residues. Germline V gives CDR1 MNHNS, CDR2 SASEGT.

This clonotype has at least ten counts. The chain links TRBV20-1 to TRBJ2-3; 14 bases match TRBD2. Trimming at V came to 5 bases and at J to 5 bases, leaving 6 bases not matched to a gene. Germline V CDR1 and CDR2: DFQATT, SNEGSKA (reference sequence). The CDR3 is made up of 15 amino acids. The CDR3 nucleotides are TGCAGTGCTCGCCCCGGGACTAGCGGGAGAGATACGCAGTATTTT. Its protein is CSARPGTSGRDTQYF.

This clonotype was counted only a few times. The J gene is TRBJ2-7, the V gene TRBV5-1; D may be TRBD1 (5 bases). Germline loops: CDR1 SGHRS, CDR2 YFSETQ. The ends were cut back, 4 bases at V and 5 bases at J, with 13 bases in the middle. The CDR3 is made up of 13 amino acids. The CDR3 spells CASSLIPGNEQYF. CDR3 in DNA: TGCGCCAGCAGCCTCATCCCAGGGAACGAGCAGTACTTC.

In its sample, this clonotype was seen many times. The chain uses TRBV20-1 and TRBJ2-7; D not resolved. The germline gives CDR1 DFQATT, CDR2 SNEGSKA (reference sequence). V lost 3 bases and J 0 bases, leaving 15 bases between the germline ends. The CDR3 runs to 15 residues. The CDR3: CSARVAGSTSYEQYF. Here the CDR3 DNA reads TGCAGTGCTAGGGTAGCCGGTTCGACCTCCTACGAGCAGTACTTC.

This clonotype occurred many times. V is TRBV11-3 and J is TRBJ2-7; D gene ambiguous. V lost 3 bases to trimming and J lost 4 bases, with 10 bases between them. The CDR3 sequence is 13 residues long. Per the germline V gene, CDR1 is SGHNT and CDR2 is YENEEA. The CDR3 sequence is CASSFLSGYEQYF. CDR3 DNA: TGTGCCAGCAGCTTCTTATCCGGGTACGAGCAGTACTTC.

This clonotype occurred a few times. The chain couples TRBV19 to TRBJ2-2; D might be TRBD2 (5 bases). The CDR3 has 13 amino acids. The germline CDR1 and CDR2 sequences are LNHDA and SQIVND (reference sequence). Trimming left V 8 bases short and J 6 bases short, with 13 bases between. DNA for the CDR3: TGTGCCAGTGTAGGCAGGCGGGCCGGGGAGCTGTTTTTT. Protein sequence: CASVGRRAGELFF.

The table lists this clonotype with many counts. The rearrangement uses TRBV30 and TRBJ2-7; perhaps D is TRBD1 or TRBD2 (6 bases each). Trimming took off 5 bases at V and 0 bases at J, with 17 bases between the two ends. Per the germline V gene, CDR1 is GTSNPN and CDR2 is SVGIG (reference sequence). This CDR3 comprises 15 residues. CDR3 in DNA: TGTGCCTGGTTTAGTAGGAGGGGGGACTCCTACGAGCAGTACTTC. Translated, it gives CAWFSRRGDSYEQYF.

This clonotype was observed many times. The chain joins TRBV5-1 to TRBJ1-6; D unclear. This CDR3 has 14 amino acids. V lost 4 bases and J 7 bases, leaving 12 bases between the germline ends. In germline, CDR1 is SGHRS, CDR2 YFSETQ. The CDR3 DNA reads TGCGCCAGCAGCCTGGCCAGGATGAATTCACCCCTCCACTTT. This translates into CASSLARMNSPLHF.

The chain links TRBV5-4 to TRBJ2-2, with TRBD2 matching 10 bases. The CDR3 has 17 amino acids. V dropped 4 bases and J dropped 2; count of bases not matched to a gene: 8. The germline CDR1 and CDR2 sequences are SGHNT and YYREEE (reference sequence). The CDR3 nucleotides read TGTGCCAGCAGCCCTGCACCTAGCGGGGGAAACACCGGGGAGCTGTTTTTT. This translates into CASSPAPSGGNTGELFF.

This clonotype was observed at least ten times. The chain is built from TRBV12-5 and TRBJ2-4, with D tentatively TRBD1 or TRBD2 (5 bases each). Per germline, CDR1 LGHNT and CDR2 FRNRAP. Trimming shortened V by 7 bases and J by 6 bases, and 25 bases separated the two germline ends. There are 17 residues in the CDR3. The CDR3 spells CASADGGTTLYGNIQYF. The CDR3 nucleotides read TGTGCTAGTGCTGATGGGGGTACGACACTATACGGAAACATTCAGTACTTC.

The chain carries TRBV6-5 and TRBJ2-1, with D possibly being TRBD1 (5 bases). CDR1 MNHEY and CDR2 SVGAGI come from the germline V gene. This CDR3 has 16 amino acids. V lost 2 bases and J 9 bases, leaving 20 bases between the germline ends. CDR3 loop: CASSYPSSQRGSEQFF. The DNA for the CDR3 is TGTGCCAGCAGTTACCCCAGTAGTCAAAGGGGTAGTGAGCAGTTCTTC.

This clonotype was detected many times. The chain recombines TRBV12-3 or TRBV12-4 with TRBJ1-2, with TRBD1 as a possible D gene (6 bases). Trimming shortened V by 0 bases and J by 4 bases, and 18 bases separated the two germline ends. This CDR3 is 17 amino acids long. DNA for the CDR3: TGTGCCAGCAGTTTAGCGGGGGGGCGCGGTATCTCCTATGGCTACACCTTC. Its translation: CASSLAGGRGISYGYTF.

This clonotype was counted many times. The chain uses TRBV12-3 or TRBV12-4 and TRBJ2-2, with D perhaps TRBD2 (5 bases). V was shortened by 7 bases and J by 0 bases, with 12 bases between the two germline ends. This CDR3 region has 15 residues. The CDR3 DNA sequence: TGTGCCAGCAATGGAGGCTCTCCGAACACCGGGGAGCTGTTTTTT. This codes for CASNGGSPNTGELFF.

This clonotype was counted between two and nine times. The chain links TRBV3-1 to TRBJ1-4, with D possibly being TRBD1 (6 bases). Per the germline V gene, CDR1 is LGHDT and CDR2 is YNNKEL (reference sequence). This CDR3 has 16 amino acids. Trimming took off 4 bases at V and 0 bases at J, with 12 bases between the two ends. The CDR3 loop is CASSPTGGATNEKLFF. DNA for the CDR3: TGTGCCAGCAGCCCGACAGGTGGGGCAACTAATGAAAAACTGTTTTTT. Full variable domain (outside the CDR3, taken from reference TRBV3-1 and TRBJ1-4): DTAVSQTPKYLVTQMGNDKSIKCEQNLGHDTMYWYKQDSKKFLKIMFSYNNKELIINETVPNRFSPKSPDKAHLNLHINSLELGDSAVYFCASSPTGGATNEKLFFGSGTQLSVL.

The chain couples TRBV20-1 to TRBJ2-7; maybe TRBD2 (6 bases). CDR3 length: 15 amino acids. The V end lost 6 bases, the J end lost 5 bases, and 23 bases lay between the germline ends. Germline V gene data show CDR1 as DFQATT and CDR2 as SNEGSKA (reference sequence). This CDR3 reads CSAISGTQYVDEQYF. The CDR3 DNA reads as TGCAGTGCAATCTCCGGGACTCAGTACGTCGACGAGCAGTACTTC.

This clonotype has ten or more counts. V usage is TRBV7-8 and J usage is TRBJ2-5; tentatively, D is TRBD1 or TRBD2 (6 bases each). Germline-derived CDR1 and CDR2 are SGHVS and FQNEAQ. V was trimmed by 3 bases and J by 4 bases, leaving 9 bases between them. The CDR3 loop spans 13 amino acids. Here the CDR3 reads CASSFRGAETQYF. DNA of the CDR3: TGTGCCAGCAGCTTTAGGGGGGCAGAGACCCAGTACTTC.

For the CDR3, the DNA is TGTGCCAGCAGCCAATCCCCAAGGATCAGAGAGACCCAGTACTTC. Amino acid sequence: CASSQSPRIRETQYF. The rearrangement joins TRBV4-2 to TRBJ2-5; D remains unclear. The CDR3 length is 15 residues. The germline V and J ends were trimmed by 2 bases and 4 bases, with 14 bases remaining between them. Germline CDR1 is LGHNA and CDR2 is YNFKEQ.

The chain employs TRBV25-1 and TRBJ2-7, with TRBD1 matching over 7 bases. Germline assignment: CDR1 MGHDK and CDR2 SYGVNS. The CDR3 loop spans 15 amino acids. Trimming cost V 1 base and J 2 bases; bases outside gene matches: 5. The CDR3 sequence is CASSESVQGAYEQYF. In DNA form, the CDR3 reads TGTGCCAGCAGTGAATCAGTCCAGGGGGCCTACGAGCAGTACTTC.

This clonotype was recorded many times. The genes are TRBV12-3 or TRBV12-4 and TRBJ2-5, with TRBD1 matching over 8 bases. J was trimmed by 1 base and V by 6 bases; bases with no gene match: 13. This CDR3 region has 17 residues. The DNA of the CDR3 is TGTGCCAGCAGCCTTTCCCAGGGGGCGCTTAGCCAAGAGACCCAGTACTTC. Encoded protein: CASSLSQGALSQETQYF.

The rearrangement uses TRBV5-1 and TRBJ1-4; D unclear. The CDR3 contains 14 residues. Germline values: CDR1 SGHRS, CDR2 YFSETQ. V shed 0 bases and J shed 4 bases, with 7 bases lying between them. The CDR3, as DNA: TGCGCCAGCAGCTTGGCCGTGGATAATGAAAAACTGTTTTTT. Translating it yields CASSLAVDNEKLFF.

Ten or more counts support this clonotype. The chain employs TRBV4-1 and TRBJ1-1; no clear D gene. The CDR3 is made up of 15 amino acids. Germline assignment: CDR1 MGHRA and CDR2 YSYEKL. V was clipped by 0 bases and J by 0 bases, with 8 bases between them. The CDR3 DNA reads TGCGCCAGCAGCCAAGAAGCCAGCATGAACACTGAAGCTTTCTTT. This sequence encodes CASSQEASMNTEAFF.

This clonotype was detected many times. This chain joins TRBV4-2 and TRBJ1-2, with 8 nucleotides matching TRBD1. The CDR3 covers 16 residues. Germline V gene data show CDR1 as LGHNA and CDR2 as YNFKEQ. With 0 bases clipped from V and 4 bases from J, the junction kept 7 bases outside the gene matches. The CDR3 DNA reads as TGTGCCAGCAGCCAAGATTGGGGACAGGCGACCTATGGCTACACCTTC. Protein product: CASSQDWGQATYGYTF.

The table lists this clonotype with many counts. The J gene is TRBJ2-5, the V gene TRBV10-2; no clear D gene. Trimming left V 8 bases short and J 1 base short, with 8 bases between. The CDR3 is 12 residues long. CDR1 and CDR2 from the germline V gene are WSHSY and SAAADI. The CDR3 protein is CASGTTQETQYF. The CDR3 DNA follows: TGCGCCAGCGGTACTACCCAAGAGACCCAGTACTTC.

This clonotype was detected many times. The chain recombines TRBV24-1 with TRBJ1-1, with no clear D. This CDR3 spans 13 amino acids. The V gene lost 9 bases and the J gene lost 5 bases, with 15 bases spanning the gap. CDR1 is KGHDR and CDR2 is SFDVKD in the germline V gene. This CDR3 reads CATQAGPRTEAFF. The CDR3 coding sequence is TGTGCCACCCAAGCGGGCCCTAGGACTGAAGCTTTCTTT.

In this sample, this clonotype turned up many times. This chain links TRBV18 with TRBJ2-6; tentatively, D is TRBD1 or TRBD2 (6 bases each). This CDR3 spans 20 amino acids. With 3 bases removed from V and 0 bases from J, the gap between germline ends came to 21 bases. Germline values: CDR1 KGHSH, CDR2 LQKENI. The CDR3 loop is CASSPRVFGGTNSGANVLTF. Written as DNA, the CDR3 is TGTGCCAGCTCACCGCGGGTGTTTGGGGGGACAAACTCTGGGGCCAACGTCCTGACTTTC.

This clonotype was seen at least ten times. The V and J genes are TRBV7-2 and TRBJ1-4; perhaps TRBD1 as D (6 bases). Germline V gene lookup returns CDR1 SGHTA and CDR2 FQGNSA. Trimming left V 5 bases short and J 5 bases short, with 15 bases between. The CDR3 runs 15 residues. The CDR3 here is CASSLKGGVNEKLFF. Written as DNA, the CDR3 is TGTGCCAGCAGCCTTAAGGGGGGTGTGAATGAAAAACTGTTTTTT.

This clonotype was recorded many times. This chain uses TRBV19 with TRBJ1-1; 9 bases are shared with TRBD1. Germline CDR1 reads LNHDA; CDR2 reads SQIVND (reference sequence). CDR3 size: 14 residues. After removal of 7 bases from V and 4 bases from J, the junction contained 7 bases not matched to a gene. The CDR3 DNA sequence: TGTGCCAGTATGCCGGGACAGGGTTTCACTGAAGCTTTCTTT. Its translation: CASMPGQGFTEAFF.

Many counts were recorded for this clonotype. The J gene is TRBJ2-3, the V gene TRBV7-3; maybe TRBD2 (6 bases). This CDR3 has 12 amino acids. From germline, CDR1 is SGHTA and CDR2 FQGTGA. V lost 0 bases, J lost 11 bases, and 9 bases lay in between. CDR3 sequence: CASSLTSGKQYF. The CDR3 nucleotides are TGTGCCAGCAGCTTAACTAGCGGAAAGCAGTATTTT.